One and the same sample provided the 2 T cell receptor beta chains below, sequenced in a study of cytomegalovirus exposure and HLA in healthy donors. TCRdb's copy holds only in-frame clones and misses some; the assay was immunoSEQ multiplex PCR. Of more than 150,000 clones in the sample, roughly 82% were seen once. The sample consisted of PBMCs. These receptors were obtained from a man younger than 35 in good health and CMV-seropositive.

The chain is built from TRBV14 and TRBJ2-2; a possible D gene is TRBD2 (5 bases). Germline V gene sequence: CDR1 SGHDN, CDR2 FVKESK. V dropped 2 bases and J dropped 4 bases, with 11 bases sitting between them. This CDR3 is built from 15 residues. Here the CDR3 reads CASSQRLGGTGELFF. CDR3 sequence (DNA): TGTGCCAGCAGCCAAAGGCTAGGAGGCACCGGGGAGCTGTTTTTT. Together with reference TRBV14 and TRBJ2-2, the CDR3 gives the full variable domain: EAGVTQFPSHSVIEKGQTVTLRCDPISGHDNLYWYRRVMGKEIKFLLHFVKESKQDESGMPNNRFLAERTGGTYSTLKVQPAELEDSGVYFCASSQRLGGTGELFFGEGSRLTVL.

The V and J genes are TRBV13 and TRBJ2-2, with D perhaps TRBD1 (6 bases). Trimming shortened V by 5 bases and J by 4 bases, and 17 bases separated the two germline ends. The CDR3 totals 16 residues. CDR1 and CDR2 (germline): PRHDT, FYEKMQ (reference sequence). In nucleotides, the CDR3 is TGTGCCAGCAGCCCCGGCCTAGGGGGATTCACCGGGGAGCTGTTTTTT. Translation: CASSPGLGGFTGELFF.